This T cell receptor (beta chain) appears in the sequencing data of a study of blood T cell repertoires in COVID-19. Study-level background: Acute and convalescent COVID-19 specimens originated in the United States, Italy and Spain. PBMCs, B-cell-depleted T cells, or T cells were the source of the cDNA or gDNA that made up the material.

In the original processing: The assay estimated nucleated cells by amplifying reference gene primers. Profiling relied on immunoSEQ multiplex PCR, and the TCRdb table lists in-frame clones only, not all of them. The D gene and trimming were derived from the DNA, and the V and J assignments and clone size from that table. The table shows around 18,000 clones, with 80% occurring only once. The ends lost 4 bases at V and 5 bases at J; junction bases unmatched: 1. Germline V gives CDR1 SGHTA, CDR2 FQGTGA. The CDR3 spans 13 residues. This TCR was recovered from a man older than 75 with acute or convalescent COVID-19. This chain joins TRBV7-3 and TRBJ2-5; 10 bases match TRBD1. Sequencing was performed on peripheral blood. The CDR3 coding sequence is TGTGCCAGCAGCTGGGGACAGGGGGAGACCCAGTACTTC. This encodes CASSWGQGETQYF.